One sample yielded the 9 T cell receptor beta chains listed below, sequenced in a study of metastatic and nonmetastatic thyroid tumors (dated by TCRdb to 2019 to 2021). To prepare the library, PCR was applied. Data came from an Illumina HiSeq 4000. TCRdb reran the public reads through fastp at Q25 and MiXCR, keeping productive beta chains. The sample table contains some 35,000 clones; only one count was recorded for 25% to 30% of them. The top ten constitute less than 9.5% of the sample. No treatment had been received by any patient before thyroid surgery. The sequenced sample consisted of blood. All receptors come from a female donor with papillary thyroid cancer or a benign thyroid nodule (not recorded which). Some clones in this sample may be carry-over from other donors' samples.

The chain employs TRBV20-1 and TRBJ2-1, with a weak D call TRBD2 (8 bases). The CDR3 consists of 15 residues. V shed 0 bases and J shed 4 bases, with 13 bases lying between them. Germline CDR1 and CDR2: DFQATT and SNEGSKA (reference sequence). CDR3 nucleotide sequence: TGCAGTGCTAGAGATAGCGGGACAGTATACAATGAGCAGTTCTTC. Amino acid sequence: CSARDSGTVYNEQFF.

Turning to this clone: This sequence may be a read error, since a much larger clone differs from it by one base. The rearrangement links TRBV5-6 to TRBJ2-5, with D uncertain. The CDR3 consists of 12 residues. Germline loops: CDR1 SGHDT, CDR2 YYEEEE. V lost 3 bases and J 0 bases, leaving 3 bases between the germline ends. The CDR3 sequence is CASSYYQETQYF. Written as DNA, the CDR3 is TGTGCCAGCAGCTACTACCAAGAGACCCAGTACTTC.

The J gene is TRBJ2-2, the V gene TRBV11-2, with D possibly matching TRBD2 (6 bases). With 0 bases removed from V and 7 bases from J, the gap between germline ends came to 21 bases. The germline CDR1 and CDR2 sequences are SGHAT and FQNNGV. The length of the CDR3 is 18 residues. DNA of the CDR3: TGTGCCAGCAGCTTAGACGAACAACGACTAGAGGGATACGGGGAGCTGTTTTTT. This encodes CASSLDEQRLEGYGELFF.

This clone was seen a few times. The junction and the germline gene differ at one end; a read error may be behind it. This chain joins TRBV27 and TRBJ2-1; 10 nucleotides match TRBD2. In germline, CDR1 is MNHEY, CDR2 SMNVEV (reference sequence). The CDR3 covers 15 residues. CDR3 amino acids: CASSLGTSVSGEQLF. CDR3 DNA sequence: TGTGCCAGCAGTTTAGGGACTAGCGTCTCGGGTGAGCAGCTCTTC.

This clone occurred many times. The chain recombines TRBV6-2 or TRBV6-3 with TRBJ2-5; 9 bases match TRBD2. The germline V gene encodes CDR1 MNHEY and CDR2 SVGEGT. This CDR3 is 15 amino acids long. Germline trimming cut 6 bases from V and 2 bases from J; bases unmatched to any gene: 7. The CDR3 sequence: CASSWSSGDQETQYF. The CDR3, as DNA: TGTGCCAGCAGCTGGTCTAGCGGGGATCAAGAGACCCAGTACTTC.

This sequence joins TRBV20-1 and TRBJ1-2; 7 nucleotides line up with TRBD1. CDR1 and CDR2 from the germline V gene are DFQATT and SNEGSKA (reference sequence). J lost 4 bases, V lost 4 bases, and 6 bases had no gene match. This CDR3 is built from 13 residues. In nucleotides, the CDR3 is TGCAGTGCTACCAGGGGGAGCAGCTATGGCTACACCTTC. The encoded protein is CSATRGSSYGYTF.

This clone is medium-sized by share. This chain links TRBV28 with TRBJ2-7; tentative D call: TRBD2 (5 bases). V was pared by 6 bases and J by 9 bases, with 21 bases between. Per germline, CDR1 MDHEN and CDR2 SYDVKM. CDR3 length: 14 amino acids. CDR3 DNA: TGTGCCAGCAGCTCCACTAGATTGGGGTTGGGGCAGTACTTC. Translating it yields CASSSTRLGLGQYF.

Many counts were recorded for this clone. The J gene is TRBJ2-1, the V gene TRBV11-1, with 10 bases aligning to TRBD2. The CDR3 runs 15 residues. Germline V lookup: CDR1 SGHAT, CDR2 FQDESV (reference sequence). After removal of 2 bases from V and 10 bases from J, the junction contained 8 bases not matched to a gene. The CDR3 region has the DNA TGTGCCAGCAGCTTAATGGCTAGCGGGAGTTGGGAGCAGTTCTTC. This encodes CASSLMASGSWEQFF.

The gene calls are TRBV20-1 and TRBJ2-7, with TRBD1 identical over 10 bases. Germline V CDR1 and CDR2: DFQATT, SNEGSKA (reference sequence). This CDR3 region has 15 residues. With 1 base clipped from V and 6 bases from J, the junction kept 9 bases outside the gene matches. The CDR3 coding sequence is TGCAGTGCTAGAGGGGGGGGACAGGGGATGTGCGAGCAGTACTTC. Translated: CSARGGGQGMCEQYF.